This T cell receptor (beta chain) came from a study of T cell responses to AZD1222 COVID-19 vaccine. This clone was recorded a few times. Its matching antigen is unknown. Trimming stripped 5 bases from V and 6 bases from J, with 14 bases between. From germline, CDR1 is SGHAT and CDR2 FQNNGV. CDR3 length: 14 amino acids. Study-wide results and limits: Among AZD1222 vaccinees, only five or six were seropositive at baseline. The repertoires were collected only after the peak T cell response. An increase in Spike-specific TCR breadth and depth was observed after two AZD1222 doses. The sample set comprised mostly white British donors with more females, and clonal diversity was possibly underestimated.

Produced via immunoSEQ multiplex PCR; TCRdb's table is partial and in-frame only. The profile shows some 170,000 clones, 85% to 90% of them singletons. The chain combines TRBV11-2 with TRBJ1-5; no firm D call. Sequencing used peripheral blood, obtained 28 days after the second dose of the MenACWY control vaccine. The receptor was isolated from an adult who received the MenACWY meningococcal vaccine as a control. The CDR3: CASSPATLSQPQHF. The CDR3 bases are TGTGCCAGCAGCCCGGCGACGTTATCTCAGCCCCAGCATTTT.